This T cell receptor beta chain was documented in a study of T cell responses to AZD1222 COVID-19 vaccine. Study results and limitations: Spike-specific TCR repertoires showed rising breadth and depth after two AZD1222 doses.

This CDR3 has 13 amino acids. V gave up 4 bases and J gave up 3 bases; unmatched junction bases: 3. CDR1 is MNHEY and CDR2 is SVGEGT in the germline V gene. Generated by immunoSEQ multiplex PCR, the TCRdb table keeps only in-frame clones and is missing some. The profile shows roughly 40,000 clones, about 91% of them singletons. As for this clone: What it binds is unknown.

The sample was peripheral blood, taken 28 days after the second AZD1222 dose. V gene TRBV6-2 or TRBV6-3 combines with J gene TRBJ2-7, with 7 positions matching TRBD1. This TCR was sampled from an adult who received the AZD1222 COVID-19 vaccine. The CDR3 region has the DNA TGTGCCAGCAGTTGGGGGACAGTCTACGAGCAGTACTTC. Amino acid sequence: CASSWGTVYEQYF.